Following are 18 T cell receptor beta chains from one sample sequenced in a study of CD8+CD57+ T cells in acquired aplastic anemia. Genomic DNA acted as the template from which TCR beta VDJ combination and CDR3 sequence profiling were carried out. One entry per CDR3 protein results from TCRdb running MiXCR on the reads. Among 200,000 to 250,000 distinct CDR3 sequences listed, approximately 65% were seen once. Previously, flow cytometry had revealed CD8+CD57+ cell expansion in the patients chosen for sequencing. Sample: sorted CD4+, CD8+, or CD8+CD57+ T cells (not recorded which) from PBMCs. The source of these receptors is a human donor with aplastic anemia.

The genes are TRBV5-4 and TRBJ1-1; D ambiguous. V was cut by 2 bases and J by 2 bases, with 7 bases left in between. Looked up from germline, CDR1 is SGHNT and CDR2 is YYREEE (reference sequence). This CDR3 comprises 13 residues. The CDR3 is CASSFDINTEAFF. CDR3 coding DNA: TGTGCCAGCAGCTTTGACATTAACACTGAAGCTTTCTTT.

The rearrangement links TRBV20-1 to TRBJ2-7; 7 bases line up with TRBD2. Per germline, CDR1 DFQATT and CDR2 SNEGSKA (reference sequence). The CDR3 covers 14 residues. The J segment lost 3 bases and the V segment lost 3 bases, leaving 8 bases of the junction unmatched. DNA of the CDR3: TGCAGTGCTAGCATTGGGGGGAGGGACTACGAGCAGTACTTC. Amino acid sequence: CSASIGGRDYEQYF.

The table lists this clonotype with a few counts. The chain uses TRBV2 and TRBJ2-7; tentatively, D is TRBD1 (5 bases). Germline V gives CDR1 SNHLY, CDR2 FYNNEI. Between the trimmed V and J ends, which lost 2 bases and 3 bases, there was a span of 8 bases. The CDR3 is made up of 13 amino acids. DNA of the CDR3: TGTGCCAGCAGTGAACGACAGCTCTACGAGCAGTACTTC. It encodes CASSERQLYEQYF.

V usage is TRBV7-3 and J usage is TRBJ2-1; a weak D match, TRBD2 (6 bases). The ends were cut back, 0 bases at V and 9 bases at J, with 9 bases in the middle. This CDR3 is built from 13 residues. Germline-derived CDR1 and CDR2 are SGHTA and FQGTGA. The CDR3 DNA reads TGTGCCAGCAGCTTAACTGGGCGGGGTGAGCAGTTCTTC. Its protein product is CASSLTGRGEQFF.

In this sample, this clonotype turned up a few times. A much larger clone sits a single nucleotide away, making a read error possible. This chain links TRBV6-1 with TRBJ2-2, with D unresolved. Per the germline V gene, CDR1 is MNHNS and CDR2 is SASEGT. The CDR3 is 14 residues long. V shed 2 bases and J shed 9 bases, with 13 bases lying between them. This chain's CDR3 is CASSESAWMRELFF. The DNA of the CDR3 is TGTGCCAGCAGTGAAAGTGCGTGGATGCGGGAGCTGTTTTTT.

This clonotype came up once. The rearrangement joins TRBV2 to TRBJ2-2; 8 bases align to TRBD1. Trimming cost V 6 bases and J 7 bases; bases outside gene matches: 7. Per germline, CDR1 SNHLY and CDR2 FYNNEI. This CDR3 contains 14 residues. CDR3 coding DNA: TGTGCCAGCAGGGCTGGACAGGGTGTCGGGGAGCTGTTTTTT. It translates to CASRAGQGVGELFF. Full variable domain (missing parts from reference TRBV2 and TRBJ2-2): EPEVTQTPSHQVTQMGQEVILRCVPISNHLYFYWYRQILGQKVEFLVSFYNNEISEKSEIFDDQFSVERPDGSNFTLKIRSTKLEDSAMYFCASRAGQGVGELFFGEGSRLTVL.

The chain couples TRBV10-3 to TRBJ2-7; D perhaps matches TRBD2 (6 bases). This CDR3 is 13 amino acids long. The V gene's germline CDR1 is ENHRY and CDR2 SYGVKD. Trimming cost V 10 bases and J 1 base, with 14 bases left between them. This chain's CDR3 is CASAWTTSYEQYF. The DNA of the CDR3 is TGTGCCAGTGCTTGGACTACTTCCTACGAGCAGTACTTC.

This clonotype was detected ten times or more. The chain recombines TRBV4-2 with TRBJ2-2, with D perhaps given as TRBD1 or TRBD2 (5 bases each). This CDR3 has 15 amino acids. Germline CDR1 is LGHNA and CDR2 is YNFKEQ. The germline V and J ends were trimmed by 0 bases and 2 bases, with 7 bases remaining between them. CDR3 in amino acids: CASSQEGENTGELFF. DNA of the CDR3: TGTGCCAGCAGCCAAGAGGGGGAAAACACCGGGGAGCTGTTTTTT.

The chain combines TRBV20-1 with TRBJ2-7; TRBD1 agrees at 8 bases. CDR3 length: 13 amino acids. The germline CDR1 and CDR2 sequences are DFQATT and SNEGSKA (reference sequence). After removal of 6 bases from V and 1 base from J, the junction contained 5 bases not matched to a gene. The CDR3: CSATWTGSYEQYF. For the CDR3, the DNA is TGCAGTGCGACATGGACAGGGTCCTACGAGCAGTACTTC.

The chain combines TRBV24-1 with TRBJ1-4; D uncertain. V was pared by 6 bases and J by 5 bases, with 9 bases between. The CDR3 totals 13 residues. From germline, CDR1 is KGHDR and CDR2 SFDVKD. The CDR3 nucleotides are TGTGCCACCAGTTTATTGGAGAATGAAAAACTGTTTTTT. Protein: CATSLLENEKLFF.

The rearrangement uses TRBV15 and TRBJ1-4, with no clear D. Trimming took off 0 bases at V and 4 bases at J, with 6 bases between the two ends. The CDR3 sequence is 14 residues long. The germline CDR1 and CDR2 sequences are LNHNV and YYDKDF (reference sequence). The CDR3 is CATSREASNEKLFF. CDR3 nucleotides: TGTGCCACCAGCAGAGAGGCTAGTAATGAAAAACTGTTTTTT. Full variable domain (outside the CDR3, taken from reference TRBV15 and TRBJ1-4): DAMVIQNPRYQVTQFGKPVTLSCSQTLNHNVMYWYQQKSSQAPKLLFHYYDKDFNNEADTPDNFQSRRPNTSFCFLDIRSPGLGDTAMYLCATSREASNEKLFFGSGTQLSVL.

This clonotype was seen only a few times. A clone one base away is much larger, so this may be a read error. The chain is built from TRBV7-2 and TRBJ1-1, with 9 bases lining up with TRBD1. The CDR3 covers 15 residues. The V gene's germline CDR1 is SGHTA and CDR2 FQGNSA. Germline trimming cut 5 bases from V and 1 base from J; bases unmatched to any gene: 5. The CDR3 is CASSRLQGANTEAFF. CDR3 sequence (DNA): TGTGCCAGCAGCCGCCTACAGGGGGCGAACACTGAAGCTTTCTTT.

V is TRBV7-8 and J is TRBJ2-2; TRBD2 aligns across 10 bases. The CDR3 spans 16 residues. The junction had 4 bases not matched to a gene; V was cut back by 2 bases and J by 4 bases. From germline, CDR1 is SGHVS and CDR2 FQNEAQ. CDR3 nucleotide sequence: TGTGCCAGCAGCTTACTAGCGGGAGTTATCACCGGGGAGCTGTTTTTT. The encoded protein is CASSLLAGVITGELFF.

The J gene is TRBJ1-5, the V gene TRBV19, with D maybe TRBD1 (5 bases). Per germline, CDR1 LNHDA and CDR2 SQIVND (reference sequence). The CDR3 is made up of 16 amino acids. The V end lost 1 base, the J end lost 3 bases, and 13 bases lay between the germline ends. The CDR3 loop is CASSIGVPGDNQPQHF. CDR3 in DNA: TGTGCCAGTAGTATAGGGGTGCCGGGGGACAATCAGCCCCAGCATTTT.

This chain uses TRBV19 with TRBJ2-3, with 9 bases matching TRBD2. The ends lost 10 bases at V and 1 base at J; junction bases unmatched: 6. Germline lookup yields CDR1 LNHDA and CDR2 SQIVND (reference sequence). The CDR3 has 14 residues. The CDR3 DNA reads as TGTGCCACCGGAGCGGGGGGCGGCACAGATACGCAGTATTTT. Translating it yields CATGAGGGTDTQYF.

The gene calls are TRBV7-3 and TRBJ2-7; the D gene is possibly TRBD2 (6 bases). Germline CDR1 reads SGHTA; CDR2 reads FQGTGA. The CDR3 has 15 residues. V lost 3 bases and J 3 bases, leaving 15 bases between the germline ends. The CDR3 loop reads CASSLGSGALYEQYF. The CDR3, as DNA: TGTGCCAGCAGCTTGGGTAGCGGAGCTCTCTACGAGCAGTACTTC.

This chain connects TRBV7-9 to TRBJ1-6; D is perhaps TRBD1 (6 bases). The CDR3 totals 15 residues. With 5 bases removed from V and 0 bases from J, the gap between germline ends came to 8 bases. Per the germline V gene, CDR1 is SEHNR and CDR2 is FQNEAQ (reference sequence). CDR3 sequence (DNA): TGTGCCAGCAGCCGACAGGACTCCTATAATTCACCCCTCCACTTT. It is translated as CASSRQDSYNSPLHF.

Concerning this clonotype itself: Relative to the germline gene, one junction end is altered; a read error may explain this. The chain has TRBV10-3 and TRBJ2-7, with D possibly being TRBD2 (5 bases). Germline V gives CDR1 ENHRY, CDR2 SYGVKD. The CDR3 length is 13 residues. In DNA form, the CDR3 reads TGTCCCATCAGGAGAGGGTTCTCCTACGAGCAGTACTTC. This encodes CPIRRGFSYEQYF.